This T cell receptor (beta chain) is drawn from a study of OX40 agonist ivuxolimab in advanced cancers. Notes on this clone: Antigen specificity is unknown.

Profiled with immunoSEQ multiplex PCR; TCRdb holds only in-frame clones, not every one. The data show roughly 26,000 clones, with over 70% seen just once and roughly 13% held by the top ten. Findings and limits, study-wide: Among the lowest peripheral clonal expansion occurred in 0.1-3.0 mg/kg partial responders. At 0.1 to 3.0 mg/kg and by week 6, CD4+ and CD8+ T cells in the blood had expanded clonally.

The CDR3 covers 15 residues. V shed 4 bases, J shed 3 bases, and the junction held 5 bases outside the gene matches. The germline CDR1 and CDR2 sequences are SGHDT and YYEEEE. It was autoimmune disease history or systemic immunosuppression that excluded patients. The rearrangement joins TRBV5-6 to TRBJ1-2; 11 nucleotides agree with TRBD1. Here the sequenced sample was CD4+ or CD8+ T cells sorted from blood, taken in a trial of the OX40 agonist ivuxolimab. This clonotype was sampled from an adult with an advanced solid tumor such as melanoma, head and neck, liver or kidney cancer. The CDR3 loop is CASSRGQGVDYGYTF. The CDR3 nucleotides read TGTGCCAGCAGCCGGGGACAGGGGGTAGACTATGGCTACACCTTC. Full variable domain (remainder filled in from reference TRBV5-6 and TRBJ1-2): DAGVTQSPTHLIKTRGQQVTLRCSPKSGHDTVSWYQQALGQGPQFIFQYYEEEERQRGNFPDRFSGHQFPNYSSELNVNALLLGDSALYLCASSRGQGVDYGYTFGSGTRLTVV.